Each of the 14 T cell receptor beta chains below was sequenced from the same sample in a study of T-cell reconstitution after alpha-beta-depleted transplantation in children. A library of TCRbeta sequences, prepared with unique molecular identifiers, was generated. TCRdb fed the PCR reads into MiXCR, producing one record per CDR3 protein. Here the sample spans around 680,000 distinct CDR3 sequences, 15% to 20% being singletons. The material sequenced was PBMCs from the stem cell graft donor, taken from the stem cell graft. These receptors came from a human donor who donated a stem cell graft to a child with acute myeloid leukemia.

In its sample, this clonotype was seen many times. The chain joins TRBV6-1 to TRBJ2-6; the D is unclear. Per the germline V gene, CDR1 is MNHNS and CDR2 is SASEGT. The CDR3 sequence is 11 residues long. The V end lost 10 bases, the J end lost 8 bases, and 9 bases lay between the germline ends. The CDR3 loop reads CATAVSNVLTF. The CDR3 DNA reads TGTGCCACCGCAGTGTCCAACGTCCTGACTTTC.

In this sample, this clonotype turned up a few times. The chain uses TRBV20-1 and TRBJ2-5; D remains ambiguous. V was cut by 1 base and J by 4 bases, with 16 bases left in between. The CDR3 is made up of 15 amino acids. The germline V gene encodes CDR1 DFQATT and CDR2 SNEGSKA (reference sequence). The CDR3 DNA reads as TGCAGTGCTAGAGGGATTGAGCTATACGGAGAGACCCAGTACTTC. Translating gives CSARGIELYGETQYF.

This clonotype was detected ten times or more. V usage is TRBV20-1 and J usage is TRBJ2-5; D is ambiguous. The V and J ends lost 4 bases and 2 bases respectively, with 11 bases between them. The length of the CDR3 is 13 residues. The germline CDR1 and CDR2 sequences are DFQATT and SNEGSKA (reference sequence). CDR3 residues: CSANTSPQETQYF. Written as DNA, the CDR3 is TGCAGTGCTAATACGTCCCCACAAGAGACCCAGTACTTC.

This clonotype was seen at least ten times. The chain uses TRBV5-5 and TRBJ1-1; D remains ambiguous. Looked up from germline, CDR1 is SGHKS and CDR2 is YYEKEE (reference sequence). Trimming took off 4 bases at V and 1 base at J, with 11 bases between the two ends. The CDR3 covers 14 residues. Here the CDR3 reads CASSLYEGNTEAFF. CDR3 bases: TGTGCCAGCAGCCTATACGAGGGGAACACTGAAGCTTTCTTT.

The sample holds many counts of this clonotype. The chain uses TRBV6-5 and TRBJ1-6; TRBD1 is a possible D gene (5 bases). Per the germline V gene, CDR1 is MNHEY and CDR2 is SVGAGI. This CDR3 region has 14 residues. Trimming pared 2 bases from V and 7 bases from J, leaving 9 bases between. As DNA, the CDR3 is TGTGCCAGCAGTTACGAGGGGAGCAATTCACCCCTCCACTTT. Encoded protein: CASSYEGSNSPLHF.

This clonotype came up a few times. This chain links TRBV4-1 with TRBJ2-3; D is unresolved. The ends were cut back, 4 bases at V and 4 bases at J, with 18 bases in the middle. The CDR3 spans 16 residues. Germline V gives CDR1 MGHRA, CDR2 YSYEKL. The CDR3 DNA reads TGCGCCAGCAGCCCACTCTCGGGTTTCAGCGCAGATACGCAGTATTTT. It is translated as CASSPLSGFSADTQYF.

The rearrangement joins TRBV12-3 or TRBV12-4 to TRBJ1-3; D is undetermined. V lost 0 bases, J lost 2 bases, and 5 bases lay in between. This CDR3 has 14 amino acids. The CDR3 here is CASSLAGTGNTIYF. The CDR3 nucleotides are TGTGCCAGCAGTTTAGCCGGGACTGGAAACACCATATATTTT.

This clonotype was counted between two and nine times. In DNA form, the CDR3 reads TGCAGCGTTGAAAAGGGGGGCACAGATACGCAGTATTTT. Translated, it gives CSVEKGGTDTQYF. The chain employs TRBV29-1 and TRBJ2-3; a weak D match, TRBD1 (6 bases). This CDR3 has 13 amino acids. V was clipped by 2 bases and J by 1 base, with 7 bases between them. From germline, CDR1 is SQVTM and CDR2 ANQGSEA.

This clonotype was counted only a few times. V and J are TRBV9 and TRBJ2-7, with D possibly being TRBD1 (6 bases). The V gene lost 4 bases and the J gene lost 2 bases, with 13 bases spanning the gap. The CDR3 loop spans 14 amino acids. Germline values: CDR1 SGDLS, CDR2 YYNGEE. In nucleotides, the CDR3 is TGTGCCAGCAGCCCGACAGGCAGGCCCTACGAGCAGTACTTC. As protein: CASSPTGRPYEQYF.

V and J are TRBV28 and TRBJ2-1; no definite D call. There are 16 residues in the CDR3. Germline CDR1 reads MDHEN; CDR2 reads SYDVKM. Trimming left V 7 bases short and J 0 bases short, with 16 bases between. The CDR3 bases are TGTGCCAGCATGGTCACGGGCTCTCGCTCCTACAATGAGCAGTTCTTC. This translates into CASMVTGSRSYNEQFF. The variable domain in full, with the rest retrieved from reference TRBV28 and TRBJ2-1, is DVKVTQSSRYLVKRTGEKVFLECVQDMDHENMFWYRQDPGLGLRLIYFSYDVKMKEKGDIPEGYSVSREKKERFSLILESASTNQTSMYLCASMVTGSRSYNEQFFGPGTRLTVL.

The sample holds many counts of this clonotype. This chain joins TRBV5-6 and TRBJ2-5; D is uncertain. The CDR3 extends over 13 amino acids. Germline-derived CDR1 and CDR2 are SGHDT and YYEEEE. The V gene lost 0 bases and the J gene lost 6 bases, with 9 bases spanning the gap. CDR3 nucleotides: TGTGCCAGCAGCTTGGGGGGTAGAAAGACCCAGTACTTC. Translation: CASSLGGRKTQYF.

This clonotype was seen at least ten times. The chain joins TRBV4-3 to TRBJ2-2, with D tentatively TRBD1 (5 bases). This CDR3 is 16 amino acids long. Germline V gene data show CDR1 as LGHNA and CDR2 as YSLEER. V was clipped by 4 bases and J by 4 bases, with 16 bases between them. CDR3 sequence: CASSPRQGIGTGELFF. The CDR3 nucleotides are TGCGCCAGCAGCCCTCGGCAGGGTATCGGCACCGGGGAGCTGTTTTTT.

At least ten counts were recorded for this clonotype. The rearrangement uses TRBV20-1 and TRBJ2-1; weak D call: TRBD2 (5 bases). The length of the CDR3 is 15 residues. V gave up 6 bases and J gave up 8 bases, with 23 bases separating them. Germline V gene data show CDR1 as DFQATT and CDR2 as SNEGSKA (reference sequence). Written as DNA, the CDR3 is TGCAGTGCGGAAGGAGGCCTAGGAAGGCGCGATGAGCAGTTCTTC. It yields the protein CSAEGGLGRRDEQFF.

The J gene is TRBJ2-3, the V gene TRBV7-6, with 7 bases fitting TRBD2. CDR3 length: 16 amino acids. The germline CDR1 and CDR2 sequences are SGHVS and FNYEAQ. The junction had 7 bases not matched to a gene; V was cut back by 1 base and J by 3 bases. The CDR3 reads CASSLVRSGVTDTQYF. The CDR3 DNA sequence: TGTGCCAGCAGCTTAGTTAGGAGCGGGGTTACAGATACGCAGTATTTT.